The 28 T cell receptor beta chains below all came from one sample that was sequenced in a study of T cells after yellow fever vaccination. TCRdb reanalysed the 5' RACE reads using MiXCR and keeps one entry per CDR3 protein. The table lists some 240,000 distinct CDR3 sequences, about 3.9% of them singletons. The material was PBMCs, obtained 15 days after the yellow fever booster vaccination. The receptors were sampled from a man aged 18-30 years who received the YFV17D yellow fever vaccine.

This clonotype was detected ten times or more. V and J are TRBV7-2 and TRBJ2-3; no firm D call. The CDR3 is 14 residues long. V lost 5 bases and J lost 2, with 11 bases in between. Germline CDR1 and CDR2: SGHTA and FQGNSA. The CDR3 sequence is CASSPPGLTDTQYF. CDR3 bases: TGTGCCAGCAGCCCCCCGGGTCTCACAGATACGCAGTATTTT.

This clonotype was recorded at least ten times. V usage is TRBV6-1 and J usage is TRBJ2-5, with 7 bases fitting TRBD2. Germline values: CDR1 MNHNS, CDR2 SASEGT. Trimming removed 0 bases from V and 2 bases from J; junction bases left unmatched: 0. This CDR3 region has 14 residues. Here the CDR3 reads CASSEAGGQETQYF. CDR3 DNA: TGTGCCAGCAGTGAAGCGGGGGGGCAAGAGACCCAGTACTTC.

This clonotype was counted ten times or more. The chain has TRBV12-3 or TRBV12-4 and TRBJ1-6; 8 bases agree with TRBD1. The V segment lost 1 base and the J segment 9 bases; nucleotides outside the gene matches: 5. The CDR3 runs 15 residues. CDR3 sequence reads: CASSLGQGRPSPLHF. The CDR3 bases are TGTGCCAGCAGTTTAGGACAGGGGCGCCCTTCACCCCTCCACTTT.

The chain couples TRBV5-8 to TRBJ2-1; D gene ambiguous. In germline, CDR1 is SGHTS, CDR2 YDEGEE. The V and J ends lost 2 bases and 16 bases respectively, with 25 bases between them. The CDR3 covers 15 residues. The CDR3 region has the DNA TGTGCCAGCAGCTTTCGAGGCATCTCCTACAATGAGAATTTCTTC. It translates to CASSFRGISYNENFF.

This clonotype was seen ten or more times. V is TRBV5-1 and J is TRBJ2-7, with 7 positions matching TRBD1. Trimming took 0 bases from V and 1 from J; bases not matched to a gene: 4. There are 15 residues in the CDR3. Per the germline V gene, CDR1 is SGHRS and CDR2 is YFSETQ. CDR3 residues: CASSLEGALSYEQYF. The CDR3 DNA sequence: TGCGCCAGCAGCTTGGAGGGGGCCCTTTCCTACGAGCAGTACTTC.

This clonotype came up many times. The V gene is TRBV9, the J gene TRBJ2-1; 9 positions match TRBD2. Germline CDR1 is SGDLS and CDR2 is YYNGEE. The trim removed 6 bases at V and 6 bases at J, leaving 10 bases unmatched. The CDR3 has 15 amino acids. CDR3 coding DNA: TGTGCCAGCACCAGACGGGCGGGGGGGCCCAATGAGCAGTTCTTC. Translation gives CASTRRAGGPNEQFF.

This clonotype has only a few counts. A read error may be the cause here, since a much bigger clone is one base away. The chain combines TRBV6-2 or TRBV6-3 with TRBJ1-1, with D maybe TRBD1 (5 bases). The CDR3 consists of 14 residues. Germline V gene lookup returns CDR1 MNHEY and CDR2 SVGEGT. Trimming pared 6 bases from V and 1 base from J, leaving 12 bases between. DNA of the CDR3: TGTGCCAGCAGGAACCGGGGCACGAACACTGAAGCTTTCTTT. This codes for CASRNRGTNTEAFF.

This clonotype was recorded many times. The V gene is TRBV27, the J gene TRBJ2-1, with D uncertain. Germline loops: CDR1 MNHEY, CDR2 SMNVEV (reference sequence). V lost 0 bases and J lost 0, with 6 bases in between. The CDR3 spans 15 residues. CDR3 nucleotide sequence: TGTGCCAGCAGTTTATCGTCAGGCTCCTACAATGAGCAGTTCTTC. This sequence encodes CASSLSSGSYNEQFF.

This clonotype was recorded many times. V and J are TRBV5-1 and TRBJ1-2; no reliable D call. The length of the CDR3 is 17 residues. V gave up 4 bases and J gave up 4 bases, with 23 bases separating them. CDR1 and CDR2 (germline): SGHRS, YFSETQ. The CDR3: CASSPYQRGASPYGYTF. The CDR3 DNA is TGCGCCAGCAGCCCATACCAGCGCGGAGCAAGTCCCTATGGCTACACCTTC.

This clonotype has a count of ten or more. The V gene is TRBV20-1, the J gene TRBJ2-3; weak D call: TRBD2 (5 bases). CDR3 size: 16 residues. Trimming pared 6 bases from V and 0 bases from J, leaving 19 bases between. Germline assignment: CDR1 DFQATT and CDR2 SNEGSKA (reference sequence). Here the CDR3 reads CSADQVGGASTDTQYF. The CDR3 DNA is TGCAGTGCGGACCAGGTCGGAGGAGCAAGCACAGATACGCAGTATTTT.

This clonotype was seen ten or more times. This chain links TRBV5-1 with TRBJ2-3, with 8 positions matching TRBD2. V lost 1 base to trimming and J lost 5 bases; unmatched junction nucleotides: 12. The CDR3 contains 17 residues. Germline V gene data show CDR1 as SGHRS and CDR2 as YFSETQ. CDR3 amino acids: CASSLSAGTRSGDTQYF. In nucleotides, the CDR3 is TGCGCCAGCAGCTTGTCGGCAGGGACTAGAAGTGGAGATACGCAGTATTTT.

Worth noting for this clonotype: Given a much more abundant clone one base away, this may be a read error. The gene calls are TRBV5-4 and TRBJ2-3; 8 positions match TRBD2. The V segment lost 0 bases and the J segment 8 bases; nucleotides outside the gene matches: 8. The CDR3 runs to 15 residues. Germline V lookup: CDR1 SGHNT, CDR2 YYREEE (reference sequence). The CDR3 is CASSLEASGSVTQYF. The CDR3 DNA reads as TGTGCCAGCAGCTTGGAGGCTAGCGGGTCAGTTACGCAGTATTTT.

This clonotype showed up many times. The chain combines TRBV3-1 with TRBJ2-1; 13 nucleotides line up with TRBD2. CDR1 is LGHDT and CDR2 is YNNKEL in the germline V gene (reference sequence). V was clipped by 5 bases and J by 3 bases; unmatched bases: 10. The CDR3 loop spans 18 amino acids. The CDR3 DNA is TGTGCCAGCAGCACCCGACTAGCGGGGGGCATCATCTACAATGAGCAGTTCTTC. Protein sequence: CASSTRLAGGIIYNEQFF.

This clonotype was seen repeatedly, ten times or more. This chain joins TRBV12-3 or TRBV12-4 and TRBJ1-4; perhaps TRBD1 as D (6 bases). The CDR3 has 14 residues. The germline V and J ends were trimmed by 6 bases and 5 bases, with 13 bases remaining between them. CDR3 loop: CASRMGHLNEKLFF. The CDR3 DNA reads as TGTGCCAGCAGAATGGGACACCTGAATGAAAAACTGTTTTTT.

This clonotype was detected ten times or more. J is TRBJ1-6 and V is TRBV7-8, with TRBD1 identical over 11 bases. The CDR3 contains 13 residues. The junction had 6 bases not matched to a gene; V was cut back by 10 bases and J by 10 bases. From germline, CDR1 is SGHVS and CDR2 FQNEAQ. The CDR3 reads CATTGQGGSPLHF. CDR3 sequence (DNA): TGTGCCACCACGGGACAGGGGGGGTCACCCCTCCACTTT. The full variable domain, in which reference TRBV7-8 and TRBJ1-6 provide the parts outside the CDR3, is GAGVSQSPRYKVAKRGQDVALRCDPISGHVSLFWYQQALGQGPEFLTYFQNEAQLDKSGLPSDRFFAERPEGSVSTLKIQRTQQEDSAVYLCATTGQGGSPLHFGNGTRLTVT.

This clonotype was seen many times. The chain combines TRBV5-8 with TRBJ2-2; D is ambiguous. With 2 bases removed from V and 5 bases from J, the gap between germline ends came to 13 bases. Per germline, CDR1 SGHTS and CDR2 YDEGEE. This CDR3 region has 15 residues. In DNA form, the CDR3 reads TGTGCCAGCAGCTTACCCGGGCGAAGGACCGGGGAGCTGTTTTTT. Amino acid sequence: CASSLPGRRTGELFF. The full variable domain, completed using reference TRBV5-8 and TRBJ2-2, is EAGVTQSPTHLIKTRGQQATLRCSPISGHTSVYWYQQALGLGLQFLLWYDEGEERNRGNFPPRFSGRQFPNYSSELNVNALELEDSALYLCASSLPGRRTGELFFGEGSRLTVL.

This clonotype was recorded many times. The chain carries TRBV7-2 and TRBJ2-3; D remains ambiguous. The CDR3 is 12 residues long. Germline V lookup: CDR1 SGHTA, CDR2 FQGNSA. V was pared by 5 bases and J by 6 bases, with 9 bases between. This CDR3 reads CASSPTLDTQYF. CDR3 in DNA: TGTGCCAGCAGCCCAACGTTGGATACGCAGTATTTT.

This clonotype showed up many times. The CDR3 reads CASRSWRAYEQYF. In DNA, the CDR3 is TGTGCCAGCAGGAGTTGGCGGGCCTACGAGCAGTACTTC. The gene calls are TRBV28 and TRBJ2-7; D might be TRBD2 (5 bases). V lost 6 bases to trimming and J lost 2 bases, with 11 bases between them. Germline CDR1 and CDR2: MDHEN and SYDVKM. The CDR3 contains 13 residues.

This clonotype was counted many times. V usage is TRBV20-1 and J usage is TRBJ1-3; TRBD1 aligns across 8 bases. The CDR3 has 14 amino acids. V lost 3 bases, J lost 3 bases, and 4 bases stayed unmatched. CDR1 and CDR2 (germline): DFQATT, SNEGSKA (reference sequence). CDR3 nucleotide sequence: TGCAGTGCTAGGGACAGGGAGTATGGAAACACCATATATTTT. This gives the protein CSARDREYGNTIYF.

In its sample, this clonotype was seen many times. This chain uses TRBV20-1 with TRBJ2-3; D is possibly TRBD1 or TRBD2 (6 bases each). Trimming cost V 6 bases and J 4 bases, with 14 bases left between them. The CDR3 contains 13 residues. The germline CDR1 and CDR2 sequences are DFQATT and SNEGSKA (reference sequence). CDR3 sequence: CSARRGPPDTQYF. The CDR3 DNA sequence: TGCAGTGCGCGACGGGGGCCCCCAGATACGCAGTATTTT.

This clonotype was seen ten or more times. The CDR3 sequence: CSARGGSGGANEQFF. In DNA, the CDR3 is TGCAGTGCTAGAGGTGGTAGCGGGGGGGCTAATGAGCAGTTCTTC. This sequence joins TRBV20-1 and TRBJ2-1; 11 positions agree with TRBD2. V lost 1 base and J lost 7; bases outside the gene matches: 6. This CDR3 contains 15 residues. Germline lookup yields CDR1 DFQATT and CDR2 SNEGSKA (reference sequence).

This clonotype was recorded at least ten times. The gene calls are TRBV30 and TRBJ2-1; D perhaps matches TRBD2 (5 bases). V lost 3 bases and J 1 base, leaving 13 bases between the germline ends. Germline CDR1 and CDR2: GTSNPN and SVGIG (reference sequence). CDR3 length equals 15 residues. The CDR3 nucleotides read TGTGCCTGGAGATTGAGGACTCTATCCTACAATGAGCAGTTCTTC. Its translation: CAWRLRTLSYNEQFF.

This clonotype has at least ten counts. The CDR3 DNA reads TGTGCCAGCAGCCCAGAATCCCAAGAGACCCAGTACTTC. Amino acid sequence: CASSPESQETQYF. The genes are TRBV5-6 and TRBJ2-5; no reliable D call. The CDR3 length is 13 residues. With 4 bases removed from V and 1 base from J, the gap between germline ends came to 8 bases. Germline CDR1 is SGHDT and CDR2 is YYEEEE. Full variable domain (outside the CDR3, taken from reference TRBV5-6 and TRBJ2-5): DAGVTQSPTHLIKTRGQQVTLRCSPKSGHDTVSWYQQALGQGPQFIFQYYEEEERQRGNFPDRFSGHQFPNYSSELNVNALLLGDSALYLCASSPESQETQYFGPGTRLLVL.

This clonotype was recorded at least ten times. V gene TRBV5-4 combines with J gene TRBJ1-3, with 12 bases fitting TRBD1. J was trimmed by 4 bases and V by 5 bases; bases with no gene match: 4. This CDR3 is built from 15 residues. From germline, CDR1 is SGHNT and CDR2 YYREEE (reference sequence). CDR3 coding DNA: TGTGCCAGCAGTTCCGGGACAGGGGGCGGAAACACCATATATTTT. It is translated as CASSSGTGGGNTIYF.

This clonotype has at least ten counts. The chain carries TRBV7-7 and TRBJ2-5; D not certain. Germline loops: CDR1 SSHAT, CDR2 FNYEAQ (reference sequence). The CDR3 covers 15 residues. Trimming left V 5 bases short and J 4 bases short, with 17 bases between. The CDR3 protein is CASSRYFEGRETQYF. The CDR3 bases are TGTGCCAGCAGCCGATATTTTGAAGGGCGAGAGACCCAGTACTTC.

This clonotype was picked up many times. One end of the junction varies from germline; a read error may be responsible. The chain joins TRBV7-7 to TRBJ2-1; 11 bases are a match to TRBD2. The CDR3 totals 15 residues. Germline CDR1 SSHAT, CDR2 FNYEAQ (reference sequence). DNA for the CDR3: TGTGCTAGCAGCACTGGGACTAGCGGACGCACTGAGCAGTTCTTC. Translated, it gives CASSTGTSGRTEQFF.

This clonotype appeared many times. The gene calls are TRBV10-1 and TRBJ1-5; D is undetermined. V was clipped by 3 bases and J by 4 bases, with 7 bases between them. This CDR3 is 13 amino acids long. Germline values: CDR1 WNHNN, CDR2 SYGVQD (reference sequence). This CDR3 reads CASSESPNQPQHF. As DNA, the CDR3 is TGCGCCAGCAGTGAATCCCCTAATCAGCCCCAGCATTTT.

The sample holds a few counts of this clonotype. V gene TRBV7-3 combines with J gene TRBJ2-7, with D perhaps matching TRBD2 (6 bases). The CDR3 sequence is 13 residues long. Deletions cut 4 bases from V and 5 bases from J, with 12 bases between. Germline CDR1 SGHTA, CDR2 FQGTGA. The CDR3: CASSYPGVNEQYF. CDR3 coding DNA: TGTGCCAGCAGCTACCCGGGAGTCAACGAGCAGTACTTC.